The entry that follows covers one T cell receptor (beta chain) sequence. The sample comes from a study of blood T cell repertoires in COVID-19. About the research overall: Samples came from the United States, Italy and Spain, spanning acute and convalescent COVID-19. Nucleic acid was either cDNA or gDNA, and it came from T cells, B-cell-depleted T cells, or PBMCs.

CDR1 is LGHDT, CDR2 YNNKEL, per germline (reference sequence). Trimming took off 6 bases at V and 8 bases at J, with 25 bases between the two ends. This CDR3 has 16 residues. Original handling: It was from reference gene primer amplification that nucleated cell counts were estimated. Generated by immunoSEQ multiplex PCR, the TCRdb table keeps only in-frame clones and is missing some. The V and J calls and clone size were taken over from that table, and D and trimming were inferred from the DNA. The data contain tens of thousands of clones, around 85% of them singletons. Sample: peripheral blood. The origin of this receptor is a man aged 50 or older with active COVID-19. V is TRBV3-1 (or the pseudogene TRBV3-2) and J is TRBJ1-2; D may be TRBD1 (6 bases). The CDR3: CASSHNLYRAPGGYTF. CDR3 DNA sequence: TGTGCCAGCAGTCATAACCTGTACAGGGCCCCTGGGGGCTACACCTTC.